The present entry profiles one TCR beta chain with its context. Recovered participants had two consecutive negative NP/OP PCR tests, healthcare professional clearance, or symptom resolution. This specimen comes from a study of blood T cell repertoires in COVID-19. Per the germline V gene, CDR1 is SNHLY and CDR2 is FYNNEI. The CDR3 is made up of 15 amino acids. Trimming at V came to 6 bases and at J to 1 base, leaving 8 bases not matched to a gene. Clones were read by immunoSEQ multiplex PCR, and TCRdb kept only the in-frame ones, dropping some. The data hold around 390,000 clones, with roughly 89% observed a single time.

This clonotype originated in a woman between 45 and 60 years old who had recovered from COVID-19. V gene TRBV2 combines with J gene TRBJ1-1; 7 bases are a match to TRBD1. Sequencing was performed on PBMCs or T cells enriched from blood (not recorded which). The CDR3 protein is CASRSRGQTNTEAFF. CDR3 sequence (DNA): TGTGCCAGCAGAAGCAGGGGACAGACGAACACTGAAGCTTTCTTT.